The 2 T cell receptor beta chains presented below share a single source sample, sequenced in a study of blood T cells in healthy people across ages. A sample-barcoded 5' primer and a J-beta primer mix were used in a second PCR of about 6 to 11 cycles. Each CDR3 protein is one row after TCRdb ran MiXCR on the 5' RACE reads. The sample has fewer than 750,000 distinct CDR3 sequences, over 40% seen once. Sequencing was performed on blood. Source of these receptors: a woman older than 75 in good health.

Many counts were recorded for this clonotype. This chain links TRBV9 with TRBJ2-3, with D possibly matching TRBD2 (5 bases). This CDR3 region has 15 residues. CDR1 is SGDLS, CDR2 YYNGEE, per germline. V lost 1 base and J 1 base, leaving 10 bases between the germline ends. In DNA, the CDR3 is TGTGCCAGCAGCGTATCCGTCGGGGGCACAGATACGCAGTATTTT. Translated: CASSVSVGGTDTQYF.

V gene TRBV20-1 combines with J gene TRBJ2-1; D is tentatively TRBD1 or TRBD2 (5 bases each). Germline V lookup: CDR1 DFQATT, CDR2 SNEGSKA (reference sequence). The V end was cut by 0 bases, the J end by 0 bases, with 12 bases between. The CDR3 runs to 16 residues. CDR3 amino acids: CSARDMWGSSYNEQFF. The DNA of the CDR3 is TGCAGTGCTAGAGATATGTGGGGGAGCTCCTACAATGAGCAGTTCTTC.